The clone carrying this TCR beta chain appeared a few times. Its antigen is as yet unknown. There are 16 residues in the CDR3. V lost 0 bases and J 6 bases, leaving 17 bases between the germline ends. Germline CDR1 is MNHEY and CDR2 is SVGEGT. The source of the sample is a study of T-cell memory formation after mild COVID-19. Study information: TCR clustering was largely donor specific. Study observations and caveats: Of the contracting clones, CD4+ ones lay mainly in CM and EM, and CD8+ ones in EMRA.

TCRdb recomputed calls from the 5' RACE reads with MiXCR, one row per CDR3 protein. The top ten clones hold 7% to 9.5% of a sample with fewer than 450,000 distinct CDR3 sequences, 20% to 25% of them seen once. This chain uses TRBV6-2 or TRBV6-3 with TRBJ2-5; D is possibly TRBD1 (5 bases). This sequence was found in an adult woman who had mild COVID-19 (a few samples of this study predate the infection). Cell type and time point are not known. The specimen was PBMCs or a T cell subset sorted from them (not recorded which). This chain's CDR3 is CASSYSNRKGEKTQYF. For the CDR3, the DNA is TGTGCCAGCAGTTACTCCAACAGGAAAGGAGAAAAGACCCAGTACTTC.